This is a list of T cell receptor beta chains from one sample in a study of T-cell reconstitution after alpha-beta-depleted transplantation in children. TCRdb reanalysed the PCR reads using MiXCR and keeps one entry per CDR3 protein. The sample lists about 540,000 distinct CDR3 sequences, about 17% occurring once. This material consisted of PBMCs from the stem cell graft donor, taken from the stem cell graft. These TCRs come from a human donor who donated a stem cell graft to a child with acute lymphoblastic leukemia. The CDR3 runs from the conserved cysteine through the conserved F or W. A D gene is named only where the DNA matches it firmly. Expanded clones get a size class; other rows say once, few or many, or leave the size out.

abundance | d_gene | j_gene | v_gene | CDR3nt | CDR3aa
NA | NA | TRBJ2-3 | TRBV20-1 | TGCAGTGCTAGTGGCAGGGGCGCAGGAGATACGCAGTATTTT | CSASGRGAGDTQYF
NA | TRBD2 | TRBJ2-1 | TRBV6-1 | TGTGCCAGCAGTGAAGCGAGACTAGCGGGGTCCTACAATGAGCAGTTCTTC | CASSEARLAGSYNEQFF
few | NA | TRBJ2-3 | TRBV20-1 | TGCAGTGCTACCCAGTCCGCCCCCACAGATACGCAGTATTTT | CSATQSAPTDTQYF
NA | TRBD1 | TRBJ2-3 | TRBV15 | TGTGCCACAAGACAGGGGGCTCGGGATACGCAGTATTTT | CATRQGARDTQYF
NA | TRBD2 | TRBJ2-7 | TRBV3-1 | TGTGCCAGCAGCCAATCAGCTAGCGGGATCTACGAGCAGTACTTC | CASSQSASGIYEQYF
many | TRBD1 | TRBJ2-5 | TRBV29-1 | TGCAGCGTTGGGACAGGGATTCAAGAGACCCAGTACTTC | CSVGTGIQETQYF
few | NA | TRBJ1-2 | TRBV13 | TGTGCCAGCAGCCGTTACGGACAGACCGGACTTAACTATGGCTACACCTTC | CASSRYGQTGLNYGYTF
NA | TRBD2 | TRBJ2-7 | TRBV4-2 | TGTGCCAGCAGCCCACCCGGGACTAACCCCATCGAGCAGTACTTC | CASSPPGTNPIEQYF
NA | NA | TRBJ1-2 | TRBV7-2 | TGTGCCAGCAGCTTAGCGAATGCGGGCGATGGCTACACCTTC | CASSLANAGDGYTF
few | NA | TRBJ2-3 | TRBV10-2 | TGCGCCAGCAGTGAGGTTAGGACGATCACAGATACGCAGTATTTT | CASSEVRTITDTQYF
NA | NA | TRBJ1-1 | TRBV7-9 | TGTGCCAGCACCCTCGAGGTCTTACGTCAGAACACTGAAGCTTTCTTT | CASTLEVLRQNTEAFF
NA | NA | TRBJ2-5 | TRBV5-5 | TGTGCCAGCAGCTTGGGACCCGGGACCCTTGAGTGGGAGACCCAGTACTTC | CASSLGPGTLEWETQYF
NA | NA | TRBJ2-4 | TRBV5-1 | TGCGCCAGCAGCTTGTCCAGCGGCAAAAGTCAAAACATTCAGTACTTC | CASSLSSGKSQNIQYF
once | TRBD2 | TRBJ2-3 | TRBV5-1 | TGCGCCTGCAGCTTATCCGGGACTAGCGGCTACACAGATACGCAGTATTTT | CACSLSGTSGYTDTQYF
few | TRBD2 | TRBJ2-5 | TRBV14 | TGTGCCAGCAGCCAATCAATGAGCGGGAACCAAGAGACCCAGTACTTC | CASSQSMSGNQETQYF
few | TRBD1 | TRBJ1-5 | TRBV6-1 | TGTGCCAGCAGTAGAGGACAGGGAGTCGATGCCCAGCATTTT | CASSRGQGVDAQHF
few | NA | TRBJ1-4 | TRBV20-1 | TGCAGTGCTAGAGATGGGGGGGCTAAAGAAAAACTGTTTTTT | CSARDGGAKEKLFF
NA | TRBD1 | TRBJ2-7 | TRBV29-1 | TGCAGCGTGTGGGGTTGGGCAGGGGGCTACGAGCAGTACTTC | CSVWGWAGGYEQYF
NA | TRBD2 | TRBJ2-2 | TRBV9 | TGTGCCAGCAGCCCCGGGACAAGGGTCTCTAGCGGGATCACCGGGGAGCTGTTTTTT | CASSPGTRVSSGITGELFF
NA | NA | TRBJ2-1 | TRBV5-1 | TGCGCCAGCAGCTTTAGCGCCAATGAGCAGTTCTTC | CASSFSANEQFF
NA | TRBD2 | TRBJ2-3 | TRBV12-3/TRBV12-4 | TGTGCCAGCAGTTTAATGTCGAGGGACAAGGAGAGCGGGAGTCGGACAGATACGCAGTATTTT | CASSLMSRDKESGSRTDTQYF
NA | TRBD2 | TRBJ2-1 | TRBV19 | TGTGCCAGTAGTATCTCTAGCGGGAGGGGATGGGGCAATGAGCAGTTCTTC | CASSISSGRGWGNEQFF
NA | NA | TRBJ1-1 | TRBV27 | TGTGCCAGCAATTCCCCTGGGGCCACTGAAGCTTTCTTT | CASNSPGATEAFF
once | NA | TRBJ2-7 | TRBV29-1 | TGCAGCTTTACCAGGGATTTCTACGAGCAGTACTTC | CSFTRDFYEQYF
NA | NA | TRBJ2-5 | TRBV20-1 | TGCAGTGCCCGTGGGGGGGCCCCCCAAGAGACCCAGTACTTC | CSARGGAPQETQYF
NA | NA | TRBJ2-1 | TRBV13 | TGTGCCAGCAGCTCTCCTTCCGGCCTGGTTGAGCAGTTCTTC | CASSSPSGLVEQFF
NA | NA | TRBJ2-5 | TRBV5-1 | TGCGCCAGCAGCTTGACCGCCGGGGTGAGCCAAGAGACCCAGTACTTC | CASSLTAGVSQETQYF
few | TRBD2 | TRBJ2-3 | TRBV10-3 | TGTGCCACTAACGGGAGGACAGATACGCAGTATTTT | CATNGRTDTQYF